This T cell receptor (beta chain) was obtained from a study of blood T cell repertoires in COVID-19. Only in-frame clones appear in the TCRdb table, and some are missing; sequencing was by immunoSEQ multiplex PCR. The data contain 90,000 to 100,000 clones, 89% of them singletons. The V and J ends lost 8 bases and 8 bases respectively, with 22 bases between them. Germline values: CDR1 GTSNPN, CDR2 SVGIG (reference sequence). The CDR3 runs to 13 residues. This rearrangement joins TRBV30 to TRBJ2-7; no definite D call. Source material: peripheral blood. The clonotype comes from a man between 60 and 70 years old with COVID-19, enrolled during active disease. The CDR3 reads CALAHRSLGKQYF. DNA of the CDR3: TGTGCCCTCGCGCATAGGAGCCTAGGAAAGCAGTACTTC.